This T cell receptor beta chain stems from a study of shared clonotypes between healthy human individuals. Trimming removed 5 bases at V and 0 bases at J, with 14 bases between. This CDR3 has 15 residues. CDR1 and CDR2 from the germline V gene are SGHTA and FQGNSA. This table comes from immunoSEQ multiplex PCR, and its TCRdb copy is limited to in-frame clones, with some not included. The sample lists 1.6 million or so clones, roughly 97% occurring once. Sequenced input: naive CD4+ T cells sorted from blood. Indicated subset: CD45RA+ positively selected. The chain has TRBV7-2 and TRBJ2-7; tentatively, D is TRBD1 or TRBD2 (5 bases each). This TCR was recovered from a man between 25 and 39 years old in good health. In nucleotides, the CDR3 is TGTGCCAGCAGCCCGAGGGACCACACCTCCTACGAGCAGTACTTC. Translating gives CASSPRDHTSYEQYF. The full variable domain, completed using reference TRBV7-2 and TRBJ2-7, is GAGVSQSPSNKVTEKGKDVELRCDPISGHTALYWYRQSLGQGLEFLIYFQGNSAPDKSGLPSDRFSAERTGGSVSTLTIQRTQQEDSAVYLCASSPRDHTSYEQYFGPGTRLTVT.